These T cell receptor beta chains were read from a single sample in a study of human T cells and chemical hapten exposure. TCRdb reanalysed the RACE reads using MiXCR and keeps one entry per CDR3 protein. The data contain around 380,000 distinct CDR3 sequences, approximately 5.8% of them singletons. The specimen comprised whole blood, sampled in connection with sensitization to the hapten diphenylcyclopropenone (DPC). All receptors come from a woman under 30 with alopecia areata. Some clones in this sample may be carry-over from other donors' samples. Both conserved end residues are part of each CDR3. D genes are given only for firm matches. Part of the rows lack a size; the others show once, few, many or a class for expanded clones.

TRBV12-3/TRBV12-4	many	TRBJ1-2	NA	CASSSRGAGYTF	TGTGCCAGCAGCTCCCGGGGAGCTGGCTACACCTTC
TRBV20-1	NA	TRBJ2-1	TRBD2	CSAPDTFGGTYNEQFF	TGCAGTGCCCCGGACACGTTCGGGGGGACCTACAATGAGCAGTTCTTC
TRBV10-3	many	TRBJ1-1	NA	CAIGNTGKGEAFF	TGTGCCATCGGGAATACAGGAAAAGGGGAAGCTTTCTTT
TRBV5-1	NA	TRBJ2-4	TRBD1	CASSVQGAEGYIQYF	TGCGCCAGCAGCGTACAGGGGGCCGAGGGATACATTCAGTACTTC
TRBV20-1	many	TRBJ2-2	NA	CSAPAQGIGELFF	TGCAGTGCCCCCGCTCAGGGAATCGGGGAGCTGTTTTTT
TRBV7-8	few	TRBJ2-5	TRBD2	CASSLSGGATQYF	TGTGCCAGCAGCTTGAGCGGGGGAGCGACCCAGTACTTC
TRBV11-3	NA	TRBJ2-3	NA	CASSHRLSTDTQYF	TGTGCCAGCAGCCACCGACTAAGCACAGATACGCAGTATTTT
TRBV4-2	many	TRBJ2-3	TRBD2	CASSQGSSGVGTDTQYF	TGTGCCAGCAGCCAAGGTAGTAGCGGGGTCGGCACAGATACGCAGTATTTT
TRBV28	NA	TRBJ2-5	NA	CASSSPGEETQCF	TGTGCCAGCAGTTCCCCGGGGGAAGAGACCCAGTGCTTC
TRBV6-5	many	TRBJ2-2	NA	CASSRLLPGELFF	TGTGCCAGCAGCCGCTTACTTCCCGGGGAGCTGTTTTTT
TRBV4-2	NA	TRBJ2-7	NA	CASSQEAGLSYEQYF	TGTGCCAGCAGCCAAGAGGCAGGGTTGTCCTACGAGCAGTACTTC
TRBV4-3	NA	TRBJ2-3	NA	CASSRDARDTQYF	TGCGCCAGCAGCCGGGATGCCAGAGATACGCAGTATTTT
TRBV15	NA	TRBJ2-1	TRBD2	CATSRDRGGGNNEQFF	TGTGCCACCAGCAGAGATCGGGGCGGGGGAAACAATGAGCAGTTCTTC
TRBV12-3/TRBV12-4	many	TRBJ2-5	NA	CASSLGRGQGKETQYF	TGTGCCAGCAGTTTAGGCCGGGGGCAAGGCAAAGAGACCCAGTACTTC
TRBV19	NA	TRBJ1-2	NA	CASSIPFRDGYTF	TGTGCCAGTAGTATCCCATTCAGGGATGGCTACACCTTC
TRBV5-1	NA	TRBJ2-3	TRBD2	CASRVSGDYTDTQYF	TGCGCCAGCAGAGTCTCGGGGGACTACACAGATACGCAGTATTTT
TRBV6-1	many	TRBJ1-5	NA	CASILGGSNQPQHF	TGTGCCAGCATATTGGGGGGGAGCAATCAGCCCCAGCATTTT
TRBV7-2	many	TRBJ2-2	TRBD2	CASSFGTSGGMFF	TGTGCCAGCAGCTTCGGGACTAGCGGAGGGATGTTTTTT
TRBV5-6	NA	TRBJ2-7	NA	CASSFWGRDSYEQYF	TGTGCCAGCAGCTTCTGGGGCAGAGACTCCTACGAGCAGTACTTC
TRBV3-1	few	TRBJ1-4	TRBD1	CASSQDRQGGEPNEKLFF	TGTGCCAGCAGCCAAGATCGGCAAGGGGGCGAACCTAATGAAAAACTGTTTTTT
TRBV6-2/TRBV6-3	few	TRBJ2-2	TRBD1	CASREQGADTGELFF	TGTGCCAGCAGAGAACAGGGGGCCGACACCGGGGAGCTGTTTTTT
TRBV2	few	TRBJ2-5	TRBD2	CASSELAGAASGQYF	TGTGCCAGCAGTGAACTAGCGGGGGCCGCTTCGGGCCAGTACTTC
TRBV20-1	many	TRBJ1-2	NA	CSARGGEGSYGYTF	TGCAGTGCTAGAGGAGGGGAGGGCTCCTATGGCTACACCTTC
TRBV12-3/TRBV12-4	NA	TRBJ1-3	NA	CASSNRESGNTIYF	TGTGCCAGCAGTAATAGGGAATCTGGAAACACCATATATTTT
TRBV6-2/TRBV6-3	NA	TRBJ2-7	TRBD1	CASSQHRTGPEGQYF	TGTGCCAGCAGTCAACACCGGACAGGGCCCGAAGGGCAGTACTTC
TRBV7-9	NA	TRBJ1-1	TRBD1	CASSFAPGQGYTEAFF	TGTGCCAGCAGCTTCGCCCCAGGACAGGGATACACTGAAGCTTTCTTT
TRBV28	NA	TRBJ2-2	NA	CASSWITGTRFF	TGTGCCAGCAGTTGGATCACCGGGACGCGGTTTTTT
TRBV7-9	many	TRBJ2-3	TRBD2	CASSSLLAGTSTDTQYF	TGTGCCAGCAGTTCTCTTCTAGCGGGGACCAGCACAGATACGCAGTATTTT
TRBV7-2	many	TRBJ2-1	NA	CASSLLGHAGEQFF	TGTGCCAGCAGCCTCCTGGGACACGCCGGTGAGCAGTTCTTC
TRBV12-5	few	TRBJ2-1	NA	CASGADHEQFF	TGTGCTAGTGGAGCCGATCATGAGCAGTTCTTC
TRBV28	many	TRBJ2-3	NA	CASSFSGDTDTQYF	TGTGCCAGCAGTTTTTCCGGGGACACAGATACGCAGTATTTT
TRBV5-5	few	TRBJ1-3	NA	CASSFGASSGNTIYF	TGTGCCAGCAGCTTCGGGGCTAGCTCTGGAAACACCATATATTTT
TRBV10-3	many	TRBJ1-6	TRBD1	CAISRTGGLNSPLHF	TGTGCCATCAGCAGAACAGGGGGCCTGAATTCACCCCTCCACTTT
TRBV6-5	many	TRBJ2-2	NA	CASTGRFDPGELFF	TGTGCCAGCACAGGGCGTTTTGATCCCGGGGAGCTGTTTTTT
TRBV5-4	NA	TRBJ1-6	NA	CASNPQRGSYNSPLHF	TGTGCCAGCAATCCCCAGAGGGGCTCCTATAATTCACCCCTCCACTTT
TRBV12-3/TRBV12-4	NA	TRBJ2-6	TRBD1	CASSPDRVGANVLTF	TGTGCCAGCAGCCCCGACAGGGTTGGGGCCAACGTCCTGACTTTC
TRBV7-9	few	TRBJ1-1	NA	CASSLTQKGTEAFF	TGTGCCAGCAGCTTAACACAGAAGGGCACTGAAGCTTTCTTT
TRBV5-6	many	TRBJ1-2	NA	CASSSGQKYGYTF	TGTGCCAGCAGCTCAGGACAGAAGTATGGCTACACCTTC
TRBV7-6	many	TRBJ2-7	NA	CASSLSGSRHEQYF	TGTGCCAGCAGCTTATCTGGATCTCGTCACGAGCAGTACTTC
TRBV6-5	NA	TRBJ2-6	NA	CASSYMARGKAGANVLTF	TGTGCCAGCAGTTACATGGCGAGGGGTAAGGCTGGGGCCAACGTCCTGACTTTC
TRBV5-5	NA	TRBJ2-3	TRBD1	CASSQMTGGTDTQYF	TGTGCCAGCAGCCAGATGACAGGGGGCACAGATACGCAGTATTTT
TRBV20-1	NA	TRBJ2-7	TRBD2	CSASNPGLAGYEQYF	TGCAGTGCTAGTAATCCAGGACTAGCGGGCTACGAGCAGTACTTC
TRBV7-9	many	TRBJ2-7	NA	CASSIATYEQYF	TGTGCCAGCAGTATCGCCACCTACGAGCAGTACTTC
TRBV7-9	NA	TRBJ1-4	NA	CASNSRPRGPLFF	TGTGCCAGCAACTCCCGGCCCCGGGGCCCACTGTTTTTT
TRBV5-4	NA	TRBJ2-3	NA	CASSLMYF	TGTGCCAGCAGCTTAATGTATTTT
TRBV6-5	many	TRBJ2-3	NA	CASSPQAGRRDTQYF	TGTGCCAGCAGTCCCCAAGCGGGCCGGCGAGATACGCAGTATTTT
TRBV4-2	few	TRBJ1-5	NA	CASSQEEGRANQPQHF	TGTGCCAGCAGCCAAGAGGAGGGCAGGGCAAACCAGCCCCAGCATTTT
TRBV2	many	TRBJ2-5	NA	CASSEMVRETQYF	TGTGCCAGCAGTGAAATGGTCAGAGAGACCCAGTACTTC
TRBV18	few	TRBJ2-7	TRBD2	CASSPLGLAYEQYF	TGTGCCAGCTCACCTCTAGGACTAGCCTACGAGCAGTACTTC
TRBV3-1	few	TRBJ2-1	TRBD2	CASSQGGTNNEQFF	TGTGCCAGCAGCCAGGGGGGGACTAACAATGAGCAGTTCTTC
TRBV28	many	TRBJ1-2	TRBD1	CASSLGTGGVRGYTF	TGTGCCAGCAGTTTGGGGACAGGGGGCGTCAGAGGCTACACCTTC
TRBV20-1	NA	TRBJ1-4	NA	CSASGGSANEKLFF	TGCAGTGCTAGTGGGGGCTCCGCTAATGAAAAACTGTTTTTT
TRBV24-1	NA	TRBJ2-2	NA	CATSDVTGYPGELFF	TGTGCCACCAGTGATGTCACAGGGTATCCGGGGGAGCTGTTTTTT